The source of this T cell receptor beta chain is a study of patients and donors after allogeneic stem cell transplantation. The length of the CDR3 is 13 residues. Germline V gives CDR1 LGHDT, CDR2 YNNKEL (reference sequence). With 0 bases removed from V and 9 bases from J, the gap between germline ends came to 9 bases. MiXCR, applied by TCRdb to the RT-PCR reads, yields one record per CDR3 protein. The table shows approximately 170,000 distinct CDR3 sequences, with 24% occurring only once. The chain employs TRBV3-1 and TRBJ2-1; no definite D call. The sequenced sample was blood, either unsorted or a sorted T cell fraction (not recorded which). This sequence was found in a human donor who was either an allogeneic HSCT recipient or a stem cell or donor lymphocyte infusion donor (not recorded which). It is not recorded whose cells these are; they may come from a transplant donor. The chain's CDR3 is CASSQEGFGEQFF. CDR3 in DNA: TGTGCCAGCAGCCAAGAGGGGTTTGGTGAGCAGTTCTTC.